These 29 T cell receptor beta chains came from one sample sequenced in a study of blood T cell repertoires in COVID-19. Clones were read by immunoSEQ multiplex PCR, and TCRdb kept only the in-frame ones, dropping some. The profile shows 170,000 or so clones, 70% to 90% of them singletons. Input material: peripheral blood. The source is a man aged 60 to 69 with COVID-19, enrolled during active disease.

The chain combines TRBV24-1 with TRBJ1-4; 10 bases are a match to TRBD1. The length of the CDR3 is 15 residues. V shed 4 bases, J shed 8 bases, and the junction held 6 bases outside the gene matches. Germline V gene data show CDR1 as KGHDR and CDR2 as SFDVKD. CDR3 nucleotide sequence: TGTGCCACCAGTGACCCGGGACAGGGGTCGGAAAAACTGTTTTTT. The encoded protein is CATSDPGQGSEKLFF.

The rearrangement joins TRBV4-3 to TRBJ2-1; 8 bases line up with TRBD2. With V trimmed by 2 bases and J by 5 bases, 8 bases remained unmatched. This CDR3 region has 16 residues. Germline CDR1 and CDR2: LGHNA and YSLEER. CDR3 DNA: TGCGCCAGCAGCCAACGACCTAGCGGGTCTAACAATGAGCAGTTCTTC. Translating gives CASSQRPSGSNNEQFF.

This sequence joins TRBV6-5 and TRBJ2-2; possible D gene TRBD2, 5 bases. V shed 7 bases and J shed 0 bases, with 9 bases lying between them. Germline loops: CDR1 MNHEY, CDR2 SVGAGI. This CDR3 region has 14 residues. The DNA for the CDR3 is TGTGCCAGCAAGGACTCAGCGAACACCGGGGAGCTGTTTTTT. Translation gives CASKDSANTGELFF.

The J gene is TRBJ2-7, the V gene TRBV6-1; the D gene is possibly TRBD1 (5 bases). With 2 bases removed from V and 7 bases from J, the gap between germline ends came to 12 bases. CDR3 length equals 13 residues. Germline loops: CDR1 MNHNS, CDR2 SASEGT. In DNA, the CDR3 is TGTGCCAGCAGTGAACAGGGTTCGTGGGAGCAGTACTTC. It is translated as CASSEQGSWEQYF.

The chain uses TRBV5-1 and TRBJ2-7; no definite D call. The CDR3 has 14 residues. Trimming cost V 0 bases and J 2 bases, with 9 bases left between them. In germline, CDR1 is SGHRS, CDR2 YFSETQ. The CDR3 here is CASSLAHLPYEQYF. The CDR3 DNA follows: TGCGCCAGCAGCTTGGCACACCTTCCCTACGAGCAGTACTTC.

The chain employs TRBV9 and TRBJ1-1; the match to TRBD1 covers 7 bases. In germline, CDR1 is SGDLS, CDR2 YYNGEE. The V gene end was trimmed by 0 bases and the J gene end by 2 bases; junction bases not matched to a gene: 4. The CDR3 covers 15 residues. This CDR3 is CASSVAGTDNTEAFF. CDR3 sequence (DNA): TGTGCCAGCAGCGTAGCCGGGACAGATAACACTGAAGCTTTCTTT.

V gene TRBV24-1 combines with J gene TRBJ1-2, with D possibly being TRBD1 (5 bases). V was clipped by 3 bases and J by 8 bases, with 21 bases between them. There are 16 residues in the CDR3. Germline loops: CDR1 KGHDR, CDR2 SFDVKD. CDR3 sequence (DNA): TGTGCCACCAGTGATCCCAAGGCGGGACGACCTCCCGGCTACACCTTC. It specifies CATSDPKAGRPPGYTF.

Concerning this clone itself: Within the sample, other DNA sequences also encode this same CDR3. The CDR3 sequence is CASSLRETQYF. The CDR3 DNA reads TGTGCCAGCAGCCTAAGAGAGACCCAGTACTTC. The chain combines TRBV12-3 or TRBV12-4 with TRBJ2-5, with D hard to call. V gave up 6 bases and J gave up 4 bases, with 6 bases separating them. The CDR3 sequence is 11 residues long.

This chain links TRBV6-2 or TRBV6-3 with TRBJ1-1, with TRBD1 matching over 8 bases. Trimming at V came to 2 bases and at J to 4 bases, leaving 6 bases not matched to a gene. Germline V gene sequence: CDR1 MNHEY, CDR2 SVGEGT. This CDR3 contains 15 residues. CDR3 DNA sequence: TGTGCCAGCAGTTACACCAGGGGGCTAAGCACTGAAGCTTTCTTT. Translating it yields CASSYTRGLSTEAFF.

V and J are TRBV19 and TRBJ2-3, with D perhaps matching TRBD1 (6 bases). CDR1 and CDR2 from the germline V gene are LNHDA and SQIVND (reference sequence). Trimming took off 3 bases at V and 2 bases at J, with 12 bases between the two ends. This CDR3 is built from 15 residues. CDR3 sequence: CASSIRGQYTDTQYF. CDR3 in DNA: TGTGCCAGTAGTATCCGAGGACAGTACACAGATACGCAGTATTTT.

The chain employs TRBV18 and TRBJ1-2; a possible D gene is TRBD1 (6 bases). Germline V lookup: CDR1 KGHSH, CDR2 LQKENI. The V end lost 1 base, the J end lost 7 bases, and 25 bases lay between the germline ends. This CDR3 region has 18 residues. As DNA, the CDR3 is TGTGCCAGCTCACCACTATGGGCGGACAGAGCCCTTCCCGGTGGCTACACCTTC. This codes for CASSPLWADRALPGGYTF.

This chain joins TRBV7-9 and TRBJ1-1, with a possible D match to TRBD1 (5 bases). This CDR3 is built from 17 residues. Looked up from germline, CDR1 is SEHNR and CDR2 is FQNEAQ (reference sequence). V dropped 4 bases and J dropped 4 bases, with 22 bases sitting between them. DNA for the CDR3: TGTGCCAGCAGCTCAGGGCTAACGACCACACTGAGCACTGAAGCTTTCTTT. It encodes CASSSGLTTTLSTEAFF.

V is TRBV10-3 and J is TRBJ2-5; D perhaps matches TRBD1 (6 bases). The CDR3 is made up of 13 amino acids. Deletions cut 4 bases from V and 5 bases from J, with 11 bases between. Germline V gene sequence: CDR1 ENHRY, CDR2 SYGVKD. The CDR3: CAISGGPRETQYF. The CDR3 DNA follows: TGTGCCATCAGTGGGGGGCCTCGGGAGACCCAGTACTTC.

This chain connects TRBV9 to TRBJ1-1; D perhaps matches TRBD1 (5 bases). Germline CDR1 is SGDLS and CDR2 is YYNGEE. Trimming shortened V by 4 bases and J by 0 bases, and 16 bases separated the two germline ends. The CDR3 spans 16 residues. In DNA form, the CDR3 reads TGTGCCAGCAGCCCCCGGGGGGAAAGGATGAACACTGAAGCTTTCTTT. Translated: CASSPRGERMNTEAFF.

The rearrangement joins TRBV5-1 to TRBJ1-3; possible D gene TRBD1, 5 bases. CDR1 and CDR2 (germline): SGHRS, YFSETQ. With 4 bases removed from V and 2 bases from J, the gap between germline ends came to 16 bases. The CDR3 runs to 16 residues. CDR3 DNA: TGCGCCAGCAGCGTAACAACAGGACAAACTGGAAACACCATATATTTT. This translates into CASSVTTGQTGNTIYF. Looking up the rest from reference TRBV5-1 and TRBJ1-3 gives the full variable domain: KAGVTQTPRYLIKTRGQQVTLSCSPISGHRSVSWYQQTPGQGLQFLFEYFSETQRNKGNFPGRFSGRQFSNSRSEMNVSTLELGDSALYLCASSVTTGQTGNTIYFGEGSWLTVV.

The chain is built from TRBV9 and TRBJ2-2, with TRBD2 matching 14 bases. CDR3 length equals 19 residues. V lost 4 bases, J lost 0 bases, and 8 bases stayed unmatched. CDR1 is SGDLS and CDR2 is YYNGEE in the germline V gene. The CDR3 DNA follows: TGTGCCAGCAGCCCCCTGTGGACTAGCGGGAGGACGAACACCGGGGAGCTGTTTTTT. As protein: CASSPLWTSGRTNTGELFF.

This clone was observed a handful of times. This chain connects TRBV12-5 to TRBJ2-3; 11 bases agree with TRBD2. This CDR3 spans 21 amino acids. Germline CDR1 and CDR2: LGHNT and FRNRAP. V trimming: 4 bases; J trimming: 2 bases; junction bases outside the gene matches: 20. The CDR3 DNA follows: TGTGCTAGTGGTTCCTCAATCATTAAACCGGGACTAGCGGTACCCACAGATACGCAGTATTTT. This translates into CASGSSIIKPGLAVPTDTQYF.

The V and J genes are TRBV10-3 and TRBJ1-3; D ambiguous. V lost 11 bases to trimming and J lost 4 bases, with 18 bases between them. The CDR3 covers 14 residues. Looked up from germline, CDR1 is ENHRY and CDR2 is SYGVKD. CDR3 region: CAVLTGERGNTIYF. In nucleotides, the CDR3 is TGTGCCGTCCTTACCGGGGAGAGAGGAAACACCATATATTTT.

This chain links TRBV10-3 with TRBJ1-2, with D possibly being TRBD1 (6 bases). There are 14 residues in the CDR3. The germline gives CDR1 ENHRY, CDR2 SYGVKD. V lost 0 bases and J 2 bases, leaving 7 bases between the germline ends. CDR3 sequence reads: CAISESQGNYGYTF. In DNA form, the CDR3 reads TGTGCCATCAGTGAGTCCCAGGGGAACTATGGCTACACCTTC.

The rearrangement uses TRBV6-2 or TRBV6-3 and TRBJ2-1, with D possibly being TRBD2 (6 bases). This CDR3 contains 15 residues. CDR1 MNHEY and CDR2 SVGEGT come from the germline V gene. V was shortened by 2 bases and J by 5 bases, with 13 bases between the two germline ends. CDR3 nucleotide sequence: TGTGCCAGCAGTTACCGGGGGATGTCGGACAATGAGCAGTTCTTC. Translated: CASSYRGMSDNEQFF.

V is TRBV6-5 and J is TRBJ1-2, with D uncertain. The CDR3 totals 14 residues. The germline V gene has CDR1 MNHEY and CDR2 SVGAGI. Trimming took 10 bases from V and 0 from J, leaving 15 bases between them. The CDR3 DNA is TGTGCCACCCGTAAGGAGCCCCCTAACTATGGCTACACCTTC. It is translated as CATRKEPPNYGYTF.

The chain uses TRBV19 and TRBJ1-2; 7 bases agree with TRBD1. The ends lost 4 bases at V and 0 bases at J; junction bases unmatched: 8. CDR3 length: 16 residues. CDR1 is LNHDA, CDR2 SQIVND, per germline (reference sequence). CDR3 nucleotides: TGTGCCAGTAGTACAAGACAGGGAACCGCTAACTATGGCTACACCTTC. This codes for CASSTRQGTANYGYTF.

This clone has just one count. The chain carries TRBV10-3 and TRBJ1-6; 8 positions agree with TRBD1. V lost 6 bases, J lost 8 bases, and 9 bases stayed unmatched. Germline CDR1 is ENHRY and CDR2 is SYGVKD. This CDR3 is built from 15 residues. The DNA of the CDR3 is TGTGCCATCAGGGGAACAGGGGGTAAGGATTCACCCCTCCACTTT. This translates into CAIRGTGGKDSPLHF.

The chain carries TRBV30 and TRBJ2-7, with TRBD2 matching over 8 bases. CDR1 GTSNPN and CDR2 SVGIG come from the germline V gene (reference sequence). The length of the CDR3 is 16 residues. The V and J ends lost 2 bases and 6 bases, in that order; junction bases with no gene match: 15. CDR3 sequence (DNA): TGTGCCTGGAGTCGCGACTCCGGAGCGGGGGCCCGCGAGCAGTACTTC. Amino acid sequence: CAWSRDSGAGAREQYF. Supplemented by reference TRBV30 and TRBJ2-7, the full variable domain reads SQTIHQWPATLVQPVGSPLSLECTVEGTSNPNLYWYRQAAGRGLQLLFYSVGIGQISSEVPQNLSASRPQDRQFILSSKKLLLSDSGFYLCAWSRDSGAGAREQYFGPGTRLTVT.

Turning to this clone: At the DNA level, this CDR3 is encoded by other sequences in the same sample as well. The chain carries TRBV5-1 and TRBJ1-1; 7 bases align to TRBD1. This CDR3 contains 14 residues. V was clipped by 3 bases and J by 2 bases; unmatched bases: 4. CDR1 SGHRS and CDR2 YFSETQ come from the germline V gene. In DNA, the CDR3 is TGCGCCAGCAGCTCGGGACAGTTAAACACTGAAGCTTTCTTT. Amino acid sequence: CASSSGQLNTEAFF.

This clone showed up just once. The CDR3 region has the DNA TGTGCCAGCAGTTTATACGGGGTGAACACTGAAGCTTTCTTT. Translated: CASSLYGVNTEAFF. This chain joins TRBV28 and TRBJ1-1; D call uncertain. The CDR3 is made up of 14 amino acids. Trimming shortened V by 1 base and J by 0 bases, and 6 bases separated the two germline ends. Per germline, CDR1 MDHEN and CDR2 SYDVKM.

Within the sample, this clone is medium-sized (0.01 to 0.1%). The rearrangement uses TRBV4-3 and TRBJ2-7; TRBD2 agrees at 9 bases. The V gene's germline CDR1 is LGHNA and CDR2 YSLEER. The V gene end was trimmed by 2 bases and the J gene end by 5 bases; junction bases not matched to a gene: 10. This CDR3 is 16 amino acids long. DNA for the CDR3: TGCGCCAGCAGCCAACGGTTCGCGGGGGGGATCGACGAGCAGTACTTC. This sequence encodes CASSQRFAGGIDEQYF.

This rearrangement joins TRBV28 to TRBJ1-6, with a weak D call TRBD1 (5 bases). CDR3 size: 14 residues. The ends were cut back, 8 bases at V and 7 bases at J, with 15 bases in the middle. Germline values: CDR1 MDHEN, CDR2 SYDVKM. The CDR3 coding sequence is TGTGCCAGCGGGTCAGGGCAATCAAATTCACCCCTCCACTTT. As protein: CASGSGQSNSPLHF.

This chain connects TRBV5-4 to TRBJ2-3, with unresolved D. The germline gives CDR1 SGHNT, CDR2 YYREEE (reference sequence). V lost 2 bases to trimming and J lost 1 base, with 11 bases between them. The CDR3 spans 15 residues. CDR3 bases: TGTGCCAGCAGCTTAAAGAGATCCGGCACAGATACGCAGTATTTT. Protein sequence: CASSLKRSGTDTQYF.